The TCR beta chain described here comes from a study of CD8 T cells in ankylosing spondylitis. Germline V gene lookup returns CDR1 DFQATT and CDR2 SNEGSKA (reference sequence). The length of the CDR3 is 13 residues. The V and J ends lost 3 bases and 1 base respectively, with 7 bases between them. Each CDR3 protein gets one entry after TCRdb re-called the 5' RACE reads with MiXCR. The repertoire holds about 500,000 distinct CDR3 sequences, with about 5.7% as singletons. At least ten counts were recorded for this clonotype. Antigen specificity is unknown. Regarding the study as a whole: Before this, some motif variants had been reported in reactive arthritis synovial fluid and blood. As for the disease-linked clones, they showed a CD8+ phenotype and occurred at relatively low frequencies in peripheral blood. Among TCR beta sequences, a motif of eight or nine highly homologous variants appeared characteristic of ankylosing spondylitis blood. From matched ankylosing spondylitis synovial fluid, disease-linked clones were reportedly recovered at significantly enriched levels.

The sequence was collected from a male donor with ankylosing spondylitis. This chain links TRBV20-1 with TRBJ1-3; D is unclear. Sequencing input: blood, either unsorted or a sorted T cell fraction (not recorded which). The CDR3 bases are TGCAGTGCTAGTTGGGGATCTGGAAACACCATATATTTT. This sequence encodes CSASWGSGNTIYF.